Shown below are 25 T cell receptor beta chains from a single sample sequenced in a study of shared clonotypes between healthy human individuals. CD45RO negativity and positive selection for CCR7 defined naive CD8 cells, a population that excluded terminally differentiated effector memory CD45RA+ cells. The assay was immunoSEQ multiplex PCR, and TCRdb's table has in-frame clones only and misses some. This sample yields nearly 600,000 clones, of which roughly 95% are seen a single time; 0.11% belongs to the top ten. The source material was naive CD8+ T cells sorted from blood. The receptor source for this set is a woman in her 30s in good health.

This clone was counted once. The chain joins TRBV7-2 to TRBJ2-7; D uncertain. Trimming removed 1 base from V and 7 bases from J, with 11 bases in between. This CDR3 contains 13 residues. Per the germline V gene, CDR1 is SGHTA and CDR2 is FQGNSA. The CDR3 sequence: CASSLGYLGEQYF. In DNA, the CDR3 is TGTGCCAGCAGCTTAGGTTACTTAGGGGAGCAGTACTTC.

V gene TRBV7-7 combines with J gene TRBJ2-6; D call uncertain. This CDR3 is 18 amino acids long. V shed 5 bases and J shed 5 bases, with 22 bases lying between them. Germline CDR1 is SSHAT and CDR2 is FNYEAQ (reference sequence). CDR3 sequence reads: CASSDSPVPQSRANVLTF. Here the CDR3 DNA reads TGTGCCAGCAGCGATTCGCCTGTGCCACAAAGTCGGGCCAACGTCCTGACTTTC.

On this clone: This specimen includes other DNA sequences encoding the same CDR3. The gene calls are TRBV7-9 and TRBJ2-7; D unresolved. With 1 base removed from V and 2 bases from J, the gap between germline ends came to 6 bases. Germline lookup yields CDR1 SEHNR and CDR2 FQNEAQ (reference sequence). The CDR3 extends over 13 amino acids. CDR3 nucleotides: TGTGCCAGCAGCTTAGGGACCCCCTACGAGCAGTACTTC. Its translation: CASSLGTPYEQYF. The complete variable domain, with remaining parts taken from reference TRBV7-9 and TRBJ2-7, reads DTGVSQNPRHKITKRGQNVTFRCDPISEHNRLYWYRQTLGQGPEFLTYFQNEAQLEKSRLLSDRFSAERPKGSFSTLEIQRTEQGDSAMYLCASSLGTPYEQYFGPGTRLTVT.

V is TRBV7-6 and J is TRBJ1-2; weak D call: TRBD1 (5 bases). Germline V CDR1 and CDR2: SGHVS, FNYEAQ. The CDR3 consists of 13 residues. V shed 5 bases and J shed 7 bases, with 14 bases lying between them. Here the CDR3 DNA reads TGTGCCAGCAGCGCCGAGACAGTCTCTGGCTACACCTTC. Protein: CASSAETVSGYTF.

V and J are TRBV11-2 and TRBJ2-7; no reliable D call. Per the germline V gene, CDR1 is SGHAT and CDR2 is FQNNGV. Trimming removed 1 base at V and 3 bases at J, with 10 bases between. The CDR3 sequence is 14 residues long. The CDR3 DNA reads as TGTGCCAGCAGCTTAGCCTGGATAGACTACGAGCAGTACTTC. Protein: CASSLAWIDYEQYF. The full variable domain, rest sourced from reference TRBV11-2 and TRBJ2-7, is EAGVAQSPRYKIIEKRQSVAFWCNPISGHATLYWYQQILGQGPKLLIQFQNNGVVDDSQLPKDRFSAERLKGVDSTLKIQPAKLEDSAVYLCASSLAWIDYEQYFGPGTRLTVT.

The CDR3 DNA follows: TGTGCCAGCAGCCCCCGGTGGGGGGGAGAGACCCAGTACTTC. Translating it yields CASSPRWGGETQYF. This sequence joins TRBV13 and TRBJ2-5; 7 bases are a match to TRBD2. CDR3 length: 14 residues. Germline-derived CDR1 and CDR2 are PRHDT and FYEKMQ (reference sequence). Trimming removed 5 bases from V and 4 bases from J; junction bases left unmatched: 7.

This clone was recorded a few times. This sequence joins TRBV6-1 and TRBJ1-5; a possible D gene is TRBD1 (6 bases). Germline CDR1 is MNHNS and CDR2 is SASEGT. The CDR3 loop spans 15 amino acids. Trimming removed 3 bases at V and 5 bases at J, with 14 bases between. The CDR3 DNA follows: TGTGCCAGCAGTGAGGGCAGGGGAGTATATCAGCCCCAGCATTTT. It is translated as CASSEGRGVYQPQHF.

With regard to this clone: Other DNA sequences in the same sample also yield this CDR3. V usage is TRBV7-6 and J usage is TRBJ2-1, with D possibly being TRBD1 (6 bases). Germline V CDR1 and CDR2: SGHVS, FNYEAQ. V was clipped by 5 bases and J by 7 bases, with 9 bases between them. This CDR3 is built from 12 residues. This CDR3 reads CASSPQGNEQFF. The CDR3 DNA follows: TGTGCCAGCAGCCCACAGGGAAATGAGCAGTTCTTC.

The chain links TRBV7-9 to TRBJ2-1; tentatively, D is TRBD2 (6 bases). CDR1 and CDR2 from the germline V gene are SEHNR and FQNEAQ (reference sequence). V gave up 5 bases and J gave up 6 bases, with 14 bases separating them. This CDR3 is 14 amino acids long. Written as DNA, the CDR3 is TGTGCCAGCAGCCCTCCGACGGGAGTCAATGAGCAGTTCTTC. It yields the protein CASSPPTGVNEQFF.

The chain combines TRBV6-6 with TRBJ2-7; maybe TRBD1 (6 bases). The V gene's germline CDR1 is MNHNY and CDR2 SVGAGI (reference sequence). The CDR3 contains 15 residues. The germline V and J ends were trimmed by 1 base and 2 bases, with 12 bases remaining between them. This chain's CDR3 is CASSYLQGTTYEQYF. CDR3 coding DNA: TGTGCCAGCAGTTACTTACAGGGCACAACCTACGAGCAGTACTTC.

This clone was found once. This chain links TRBV29-1 with TRBJ2-7, with 9 bases aligning to TRBD1. The V and J ends lost 4 bases and 7 bases, in that order; junction bases with no gene match: 8. Germline lookup yields CDR1 SQVTM and CDR2 ANQGSEA. The CDR3 runs 13 residues. The DNA for the CDR3 is TGCAGCGTTGGGGGCGGGACAGGGTCGGAGCAGTACTTC. This encodes CSVGGGTGSEQYF.

The V gene is TRBV28, the J gene TRBJ2-2; D might be TRBD1 (5 bases). Germline assignment: CDR1 MDHEN and CDR2 SYDVKM. There are 14 residues in the CDR3. Trimming shortened V by 2 bases and J by 5 bases, and 9 bases separated the two germline ends. CDR3 in amino acids: CASSLPGSTGELFF. In nucleotides, the CDR3 is TGTGCCAGCAGTTTACCAGGGTCGACCGGGGAGCTGTTTTTT.

V usage is TRBV7-9 and J usage is TRBJ2-5; D is unclear. V was pared by 3 bases and J by 0 bases, with 5 bases between. Germline V lookup: CDR1 SEHNR, CDR2 FQNEAQ (reference sequence). The CDR3 is 13 amino acids. The CDR3 sequence is CASSFGNQETQYF. The CDR3 coding sequence is TGTGCCAGCAGCTTCGGTAACCAAGAGACCCAGTACTTC.

The gene calls are TRBV28 and TRBJ1-4, with TRBD1 as a possible D gene (6 bases). The germline V gene encodes CDR1 MDHEN and CDR2 SYDVKM. V lost 3 bases, J lost 3 bases, and 8 bases lay in between. The CDR3 extends over 14 amino acids. CDR3 coding DNA: TGTGCCAGCAGTTTGAGGGGGGCTAATGAAAAACTGTTTTTT. This sequence encodes CASSLRGANEKLFF.

The chain is built from TRBV11-2 and TRBJ2-1, with D hard to call. The CDR3 spans 15 residues. Germline CDR1 and CDR2: SGHAT and FQNNGV. V gave up 4 bases and J gave up 0 bases, with 10 bases separating them. The CDR3 here is CASSSAGFSYNEQFF. For the CDR3, the DNA is TGTGCCAGCAGCTCAGCCGGGTTCTCCTACAATGAGCAGTTCTTC.

This chain joins TRBV25-1 and TRBJ2-1; 7 bases match TRBD2. The CDR3 totals 14 residues. Trimming cost V 7 bases and J 8 bases; bases outside gene matches: 11. From germline, CDR1 is MGHDK and CDR2 SYGVNS. The CDR3: CASTGRELDYEQFF. The CDR3 region has the DNA TGTGCCAGCACGGGGCGGGAGTTAGACTATGAGCAGTTCTTC.

As for this clone: Within the sample, other DNA sequences also encode this same CDR3. This rearrangement joins TRBV6-5 to TRBJ1-2, with TRBD1 identical over 10 bases. The V gene end was trimmed by 4 bases and the J gene end by 8 bases; junction bases not matched to a gene: 4. The CDR3 has 13 residues. CDR1 is MNHEY, CDR2 SVGAGI, per germline. This CDR3 is CASSFGTGDGYTF. CDR3 nucleotide sequence: TGTGCCAGCAGTTTCGGGACAGGGGACGGCTACACCTTC.

V is TRBV7-9 and J is TRBJ2-3, with 11 positions matching TRBD2. This CDR3 contains 19 residues. Trimming cost V 3 bases and J 1 base; bases outside gene matches: 12. In germline, CDR1 is SEHNR, CDR2 FQNEAQ (reference sequence). The CDR3 is CASSFRSGRASDGTDTQYF. The CDR3, as DNA: TGTGCCAGCAGCTTCCGTAGCGGGAGGGCCTCCGACGGCACAGATACGCAGTATTTT. The entire variable domain, with the rest obtained from reference TRBV7-9 and TRBJ2-3, is as follows: DTGVSQNPRHKITKRGQNVTFRCDPISEHNRLYWYRQTLGQGPEFLTYFQNEAQLEKSRLLSDRFSAERPKGSFSTLEIQRTEQGDSAMYLCASSFRSGRASDGTDTQYFGPGTRLTVL.

J is TRBJ2-7 and V is TRBV6-6, with D maybe TRBD2 (6 bases). V shed 5 bases and J shed 3 bases, with 14 bases lying between them. Germline V gives CDR1 MNHNY, CDR2 SVGAGI (reference sequence). CDR3 length equals 14 residues. CDR3 sequence: CASSPGESYYEQYF. The CDR3 nucleotides read TGTGCCAGCAGTCCGGGGGAATCGTACTACGAGCAGTACTTC.

This rearrangement joins TRBV11-1 to TRBJ2-7, with TRBD1 identical over 12 bases. The junction had 14 bases not matched to a gene; V was cut back by 5 bases and J by 6 bases. Germline V lookup: CDR1 SGHAT, CDR2 FQDESV (reference sequence). The CDR3 sequence is 17 residues long. The CDR3 DNA follows: TGTGCCAGCAGCCCTACCTGGGACAGGGGGCGTCTATTCGAGCAGTACTTC. Protein sequence: CASSPTWDRGRLFEQYF.

About this clone itself: One junction end does not reproduce the germline sequence, and a read error may be involved. The V and J genes are TRBV5-4 and TRBJ2-7; perhaps TRBD2 as D (6 bases). Per germline, CDR1 SGHNT and CDR2 YYREEE (reference sequence). This CDR3 has 17 amino acids. The CDR3 nucleotides are TGTACCAGCAGCTTGGCAGACGGGGGAAAATTAGGCTACGAGCAGTACTTC. This translates into CTSSLADGGKLGYEQYF.

V and J are TRBV2 and TRBJ2-7; 7 nucleotides align to TRBD1. V trimming: 11 bases; J trimming: 10 bases; junction bases outside the gene matches: 23. The length of the CDR3 is 15 residues. Germline V lookup: CDR1 SNHLY, CDR2 FYNNEI. CDR3 amino acids: CAVETTIGPDRAQYF. The CDR3 coding sequence is TGTGCCGTGGAGACTACAATCGGACCAGACAGGGCCCAGTACTTC.

V gene TRBV7-9 combines with J gene TRBJ2-7; 9 positions match TRBD1. CDR3 length equals 14 residues. Unmatched junction bases numbered 7, after V lost 4 bases and J lost 6 bases. The germline V gene has CDR1 SEHNR and CDR2 FQNEAQ (reference sequence). The CDR3 here is CASSSQGAWSEQYF. The CDR3 DNA reads as TGTGCCAGCAGCTCACAGGGGGCTTGGAGCGAGCAGTACTTC.

This clone was seen a handful of times. This chain uses TRBV9 with TRBJ1-4, with TRBD1 matching 7 bases. The CDR3 extends over 15 amino acids. CDR1 and CDR2 from the germline V gene are SGDLS and YYNGEE. The trim removed 0 bases at V and 6 bases at J, leaving 5 bases unmatched. The CDR3 DNA sequence: TGTGCCAGCAGCGTAGGAGGGGGCGCTTATGAAAAACTGTTTTTT. This codes for CASSVGGGAYEKLFF.

For this clone: In the same sample, other DNA sequences code for this CDR3. The chain has TRBV27 and TRBJ1-1, with D perhaps matching TRBD1 (5 bases). CDR3 length: 14 amino acids. Per the germline V gene, CDR1 is MNHEY and CDR2 is SMNVEV (reference sequence). Trimming cost V 3 bases and J 0 bases, with 8 bases left between them. CDR3 loop: CASSLGPMNTEAFF. The CDR3 DNA reads as TGTGCCAGCAGTTTGGGACCGATGAACACTGAAGCTTTCTTT.